Listed here is a single T cell receptor (beta chain). Its matching antigen is unknown. These data originate in a study of T cell responses to AZD1222 COVID-19 vaccine. Broader study findings: Across spike, vaccine-associated CD4 TCRs were found, dominant at 160-218 and 743-854. The study sampled repertoires only after the peak T cell response. The donor cohort was predominantly white British with a female majority, and clonal diversity may have been underestimated.

Measured with immunoSEQ multiplex PCR; TCRdb has only the in-frame clones, and not every one. The sample contains about 70,000 clones, approximately 91% of which appear only once. Germline lookup yields CDR1 SGHRS and CDR2 YFSETQ. The CDR3 runs to 14 residues. Between the trimmed V and J ends, which lost 4 bases and 4 bases, there was a span of 14 bases. Here the sequenced sample was peripheral blood, taken on day 0 of MenACWY control vaccination. The clonotype was recovered from an adult in good health. The chain links TRBV5-1 to TRBJ1-1, with D perhaps TRBD1 (6 bases). The CDR3 sequence: CASSPQGGGTEAFF. Written as DNA, the CDR3 is TGCGCCAGCAGCCCTCAAGGGGGGGGCACTGAAGCTTTCTTT. The full variable domain, rest sourced from reference TRBV5-1 and TRBJ1-1, is KAGVTQTPRYLIKTRGQQVTLSCSPISGHRSVSWYQQTPGQGLQFLFEYFSETQRNKGNFPGRFSGRQFSNSRSEMNVSTLELGDSALYLCASSPQGGGTEAFFGQGTRLTVV.